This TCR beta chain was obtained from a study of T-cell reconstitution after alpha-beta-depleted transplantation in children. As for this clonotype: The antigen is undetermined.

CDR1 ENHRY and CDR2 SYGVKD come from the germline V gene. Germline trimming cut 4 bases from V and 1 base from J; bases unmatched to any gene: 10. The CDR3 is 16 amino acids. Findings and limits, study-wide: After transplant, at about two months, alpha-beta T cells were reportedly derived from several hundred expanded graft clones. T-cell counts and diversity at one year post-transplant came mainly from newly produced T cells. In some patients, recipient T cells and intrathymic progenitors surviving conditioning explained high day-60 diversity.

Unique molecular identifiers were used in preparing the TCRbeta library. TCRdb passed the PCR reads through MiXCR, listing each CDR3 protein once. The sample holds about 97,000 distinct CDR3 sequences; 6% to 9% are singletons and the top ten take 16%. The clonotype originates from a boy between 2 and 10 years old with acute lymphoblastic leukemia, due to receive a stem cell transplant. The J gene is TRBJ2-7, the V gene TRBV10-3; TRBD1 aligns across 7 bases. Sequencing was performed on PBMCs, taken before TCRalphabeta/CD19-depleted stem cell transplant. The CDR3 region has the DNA TGTGCCATCAGTGGTGAGCCGGGACAGACTTCCTACGAGCAGTACTTC. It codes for CAISGEPGQTSYEQYF.